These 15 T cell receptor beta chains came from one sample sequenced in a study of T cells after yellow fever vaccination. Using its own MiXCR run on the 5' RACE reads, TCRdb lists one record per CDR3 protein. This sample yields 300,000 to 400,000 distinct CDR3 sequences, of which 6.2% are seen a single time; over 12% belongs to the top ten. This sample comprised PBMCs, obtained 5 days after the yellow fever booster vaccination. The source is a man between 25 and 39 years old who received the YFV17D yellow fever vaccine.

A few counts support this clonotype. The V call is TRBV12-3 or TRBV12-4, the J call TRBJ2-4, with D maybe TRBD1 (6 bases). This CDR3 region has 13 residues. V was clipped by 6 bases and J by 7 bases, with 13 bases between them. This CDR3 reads CASRLTGTNIQYF. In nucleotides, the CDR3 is TGTGCCAGCAGGCTAACAGGGACCAACATTCAGTACTTC.

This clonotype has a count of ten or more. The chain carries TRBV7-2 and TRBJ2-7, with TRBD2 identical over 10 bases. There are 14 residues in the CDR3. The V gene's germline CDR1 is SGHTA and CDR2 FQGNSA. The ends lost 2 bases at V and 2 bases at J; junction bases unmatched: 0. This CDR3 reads CASSLLAGAYEQYF. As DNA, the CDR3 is TGTGCCAGCAGCTTACTAGCGGGGGCCTACGAGCAGTACTTC. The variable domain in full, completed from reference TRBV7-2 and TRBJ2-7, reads GAGVSQSPSNKVTEKGKDVELRCDPISGHTALYWYRQSLGQGLEFLIYFQGNSAPDKSGLPSDRFSAERTGGSVSTLTIQRTQQEDSAVYLCASSLLAGAYEQYFGPGTRLTVT.

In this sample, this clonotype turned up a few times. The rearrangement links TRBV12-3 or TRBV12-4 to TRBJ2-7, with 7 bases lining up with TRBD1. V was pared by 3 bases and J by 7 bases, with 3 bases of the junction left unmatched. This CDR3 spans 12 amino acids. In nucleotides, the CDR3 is TGTGCCAGCAGTTTGGGACAGAGGGAGCAGTACTTC. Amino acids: CASSLGQREQYF.

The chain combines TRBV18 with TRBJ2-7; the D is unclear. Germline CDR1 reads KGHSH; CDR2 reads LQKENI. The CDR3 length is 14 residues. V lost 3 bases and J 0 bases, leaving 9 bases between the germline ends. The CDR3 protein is CASSPGATSYEQYF. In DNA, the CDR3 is TGTGCCAGCTCACCCGGCGCAACCTCCTACGAGCAGTACTTC.

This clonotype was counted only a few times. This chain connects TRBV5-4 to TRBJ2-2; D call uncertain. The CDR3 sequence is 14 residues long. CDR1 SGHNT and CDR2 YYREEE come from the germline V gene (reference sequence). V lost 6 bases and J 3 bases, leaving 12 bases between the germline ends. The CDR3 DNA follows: TGTGCCAGCACTGGCCTAGTGGACACCGGGGAGCTGTTTTTT. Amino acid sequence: CASTGLVDTGELFF. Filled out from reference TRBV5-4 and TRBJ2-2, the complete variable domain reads ETGVTQSPTHLIKTRGQQVTLRCSSQSGHNTVSWYQQALGQGPQFIFQYYREEENGRGNFPPRFSGLQFPNYSSELNVNALELDDSALYLCASTGLVDTGELFFGEGSRLTVL.

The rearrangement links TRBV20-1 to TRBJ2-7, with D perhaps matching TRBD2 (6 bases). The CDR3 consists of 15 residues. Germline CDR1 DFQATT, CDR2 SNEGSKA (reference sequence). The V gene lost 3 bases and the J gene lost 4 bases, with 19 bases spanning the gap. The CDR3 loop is CSASFSTGTLYEQYF. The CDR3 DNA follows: TGCAGTGCTAGTTTCTCGACCGGGACTTTGTACGAGCAGTACTTC.

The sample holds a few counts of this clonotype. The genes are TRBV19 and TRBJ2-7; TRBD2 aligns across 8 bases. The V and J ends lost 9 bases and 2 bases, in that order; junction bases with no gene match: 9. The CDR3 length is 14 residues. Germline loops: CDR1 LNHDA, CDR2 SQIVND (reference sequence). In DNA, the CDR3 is TGTGCCAGCTCTGATAGCGGGAAAACCTACGAGCAGTACTTC. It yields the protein CASSDSGKTYEQYF.

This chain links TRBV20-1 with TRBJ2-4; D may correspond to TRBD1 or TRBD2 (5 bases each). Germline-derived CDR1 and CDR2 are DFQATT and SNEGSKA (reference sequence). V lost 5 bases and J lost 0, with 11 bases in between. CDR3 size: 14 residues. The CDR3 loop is CSARGPLAKNIQYF. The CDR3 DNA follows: TGCAGTGCTCGGGGCCCATTAGCCAAAAACATTCAGTACTTC.

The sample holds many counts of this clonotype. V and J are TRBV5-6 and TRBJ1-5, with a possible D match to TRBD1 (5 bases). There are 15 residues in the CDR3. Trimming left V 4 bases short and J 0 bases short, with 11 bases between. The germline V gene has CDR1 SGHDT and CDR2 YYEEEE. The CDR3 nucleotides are TGTGCCAGCAGCGCCGCAGGGCGTAGCAATCAGCCCCAGCATTTT. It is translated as CASSAAGRSNQPQHF.

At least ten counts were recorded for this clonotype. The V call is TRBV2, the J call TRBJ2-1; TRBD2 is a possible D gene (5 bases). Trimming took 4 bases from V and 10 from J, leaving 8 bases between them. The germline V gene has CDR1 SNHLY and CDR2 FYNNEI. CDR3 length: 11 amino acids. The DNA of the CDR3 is TGTGCCAGCAGTGGTCGGGGAGAGCAGTTCTTC. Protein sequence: CASSGRGEQFF.

The CDR3 sequence is CASRSVGLQFF. The CDR3 DNA reads TGTGCCAGCAGGAGTGTTGGTCTGCAGTTCTTC. The V call is TRBV14, the J call TRBJ2-1; D remains ambiguous. V was trimmed by 6 bases and J by 12 bases, leaving 12 bases between them. Germline V gene data show CDR1 as SGHDN and CDR2 as FVKESK. CDR3 length equals 11 residues.

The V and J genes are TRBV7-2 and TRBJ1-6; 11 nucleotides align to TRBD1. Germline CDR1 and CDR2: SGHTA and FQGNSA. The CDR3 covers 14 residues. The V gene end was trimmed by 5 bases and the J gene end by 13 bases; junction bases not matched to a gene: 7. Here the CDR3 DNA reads TGTGCCAGCAGCAGCCCGGGACAGGGGGTTCCCCTCCACTTT. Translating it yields CASSSPGQGVPLHF.

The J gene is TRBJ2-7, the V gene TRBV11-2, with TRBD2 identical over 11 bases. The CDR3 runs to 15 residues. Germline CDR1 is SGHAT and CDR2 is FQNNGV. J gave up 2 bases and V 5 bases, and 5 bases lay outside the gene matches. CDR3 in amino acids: CASSPPGLAAYEQYF. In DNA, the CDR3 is TGTGCCAGCAGCCCCCCGGGACTAGCGGCCTACGAGCAGTACTTC.

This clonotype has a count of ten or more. The CDR3 loop reads CASSPRERGDNIQYF. The CDR3 coding sequence is TGTGCCAGCTCACCACGCGAGAGGGGGGACAACATTCAGTACTTC. The chain combines TRBV18 with TRBJ2-4, with D perhaps assigned TRBD1 or TRBD2 (6 bases each). This CDR3 has 15 residues. The V gene's germline CDR1 is KGHSH and CDR2 LQKENI. The V end was cut by 1 base, the J end by 7 bases, with 14 bases between. The variable domain in full, with the rest retrieved from reference TRBV18 and TRBJ2-4, is NAGVMQNPRHLVRRRGQEARLRCSPMKGHSHVYWYRQLPEEGLKFMVYLQKENIIDESGMPKERFSAEFPKEGPSILRIQQVVRGDSAAYFCASSPRERGDNIQYFGAGTRLSVL.

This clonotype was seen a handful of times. CDR3 bases: TGCGCCAGCAGCCAAGAGCGGCGTTCCGCGGGGGTCCAAGAGACCCAGTACTTC. It codes for CASSQERRSAGVQETQYF. The chain combines TRBV4-3 with TRBJ2-5; 7 positions match TRBD2. The germline gives CDR1 LGHNA, CDR2 YSLEER. This CDR3 has 18 amino acids. V dropped 0 bases and J dropped 1; count of bases not matched to a gene: 11.